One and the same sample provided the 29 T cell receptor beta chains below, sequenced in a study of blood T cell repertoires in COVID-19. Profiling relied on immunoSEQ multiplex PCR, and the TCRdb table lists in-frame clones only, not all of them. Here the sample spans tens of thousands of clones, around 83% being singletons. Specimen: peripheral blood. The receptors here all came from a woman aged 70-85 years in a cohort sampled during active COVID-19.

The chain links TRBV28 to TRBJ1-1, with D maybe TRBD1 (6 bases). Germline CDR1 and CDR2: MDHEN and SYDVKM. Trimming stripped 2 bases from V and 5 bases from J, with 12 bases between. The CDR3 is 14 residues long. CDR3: CASSLRQVETEAFF. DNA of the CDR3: TGTGCCAGCAGTTTAAGACAGGTCGAAACTGAAGCTTTCTTT.

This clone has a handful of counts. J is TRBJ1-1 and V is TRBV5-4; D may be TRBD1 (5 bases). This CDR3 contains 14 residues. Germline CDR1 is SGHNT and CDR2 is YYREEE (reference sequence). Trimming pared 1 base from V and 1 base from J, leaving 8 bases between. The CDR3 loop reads CASSLPRANTEAFF. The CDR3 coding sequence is TGTGCCAGCAGCTTGCCCAGGGCGAACACTGAAGCTTTCTTT.

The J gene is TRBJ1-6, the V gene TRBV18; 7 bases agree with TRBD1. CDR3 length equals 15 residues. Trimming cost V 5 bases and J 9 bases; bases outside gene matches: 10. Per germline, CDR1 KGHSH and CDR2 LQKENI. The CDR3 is CASSSGDSSGSPLHF. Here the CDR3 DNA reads TGTGCCAGCTCATCAGGGGACAGTTCTGGTTCACCCCTCCACTTT. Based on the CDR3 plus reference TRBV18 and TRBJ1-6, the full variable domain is NAGVMQNPRHLVRRRGQEARLRCSPMKGHSHVYWYRQLPEEGLKFMVYLQKENIIDESGMPKERFSAEFPKEGPSILRIQQVVRGDSAAYFCASSSGDSSGSPLHFGNGTRLTVT.

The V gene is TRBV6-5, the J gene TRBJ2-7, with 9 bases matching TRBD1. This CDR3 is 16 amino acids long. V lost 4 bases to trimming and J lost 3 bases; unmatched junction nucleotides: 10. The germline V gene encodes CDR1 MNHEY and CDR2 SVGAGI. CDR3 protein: CASSSPNRGRVYEQYF. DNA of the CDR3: TGTGCCAGCAGTTCCCCGAACAGGGGGCGGGTCTACGAGCAGTACTTC.

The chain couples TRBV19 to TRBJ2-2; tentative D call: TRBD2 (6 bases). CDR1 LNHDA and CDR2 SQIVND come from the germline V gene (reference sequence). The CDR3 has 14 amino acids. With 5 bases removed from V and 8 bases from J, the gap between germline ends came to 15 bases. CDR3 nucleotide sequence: TGTGCCAGTAGTGGGAGACTAGTAGCGGGGGAGCTGTTTTTT. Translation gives CASSGRLVAGELFF.

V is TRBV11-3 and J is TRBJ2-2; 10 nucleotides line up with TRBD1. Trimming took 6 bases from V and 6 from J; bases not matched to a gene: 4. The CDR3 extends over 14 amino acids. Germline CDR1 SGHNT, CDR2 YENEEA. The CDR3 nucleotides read TGTGCCAGCAGGACAGGGGGCGAGGCCGGGGAGCTGTTTTTT. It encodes CASRTGGEAGELFF.

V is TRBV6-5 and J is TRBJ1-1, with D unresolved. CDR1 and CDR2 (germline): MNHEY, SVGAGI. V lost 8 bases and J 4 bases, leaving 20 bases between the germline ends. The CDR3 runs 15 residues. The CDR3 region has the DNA TGTGCCAGCGGGCGGGCCCAGGCGGGCGGCACTGAAGCTTTCTTT. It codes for CASGRAQAGGTEAFF.

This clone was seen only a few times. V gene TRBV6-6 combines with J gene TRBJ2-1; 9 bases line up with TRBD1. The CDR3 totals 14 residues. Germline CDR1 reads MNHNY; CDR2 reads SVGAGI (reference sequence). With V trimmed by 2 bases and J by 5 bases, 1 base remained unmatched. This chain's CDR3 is CASSYGTGNNEQFF. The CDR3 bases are TGTGCCAGCAGTTACGGGACAGGGAACAATGAGCAGTTCTTC.

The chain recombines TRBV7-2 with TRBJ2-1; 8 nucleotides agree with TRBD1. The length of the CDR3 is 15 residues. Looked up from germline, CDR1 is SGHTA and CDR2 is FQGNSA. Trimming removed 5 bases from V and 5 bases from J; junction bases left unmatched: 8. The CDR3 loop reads CASSQARTGNNEQFF. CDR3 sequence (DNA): TGTGCCAGCAGCCAAGCGCGGACAGGGAACAATGAGCAGTTCTTC.

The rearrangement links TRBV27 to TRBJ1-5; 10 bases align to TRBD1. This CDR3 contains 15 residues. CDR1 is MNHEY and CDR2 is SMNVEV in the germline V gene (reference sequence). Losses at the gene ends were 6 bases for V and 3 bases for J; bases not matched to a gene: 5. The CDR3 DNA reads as TGTGCCAGCAGACCGGACAGGGGGATCAATCAGCCCCAGCATTTT. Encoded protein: CASRPDRGINQPQHF.

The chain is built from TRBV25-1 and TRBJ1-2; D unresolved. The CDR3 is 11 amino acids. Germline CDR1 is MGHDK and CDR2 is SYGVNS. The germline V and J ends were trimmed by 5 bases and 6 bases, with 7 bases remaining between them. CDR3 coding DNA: TGTGCCAGCAGTTACGGGAATGGCTACACCTTC. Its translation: CASSYGNGYTF.

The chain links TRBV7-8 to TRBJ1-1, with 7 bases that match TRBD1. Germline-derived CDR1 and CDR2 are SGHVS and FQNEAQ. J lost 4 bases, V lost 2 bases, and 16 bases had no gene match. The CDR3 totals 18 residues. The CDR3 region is CASSLIMRDSPEGTEAFF. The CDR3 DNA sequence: TGTGCCAGCAGCTTAATCATGAGGGACAGCCCGGAGGGCACTGAAGCTTTCTTT.

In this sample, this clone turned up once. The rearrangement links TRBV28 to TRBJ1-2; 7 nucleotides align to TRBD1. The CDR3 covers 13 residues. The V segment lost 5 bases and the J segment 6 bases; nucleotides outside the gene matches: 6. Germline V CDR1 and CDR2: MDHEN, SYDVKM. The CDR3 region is CASSTTGVNGYTF. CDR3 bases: TGTGCCAGCAGTACTACAGGGGTCAATGGCTACACCTTC.

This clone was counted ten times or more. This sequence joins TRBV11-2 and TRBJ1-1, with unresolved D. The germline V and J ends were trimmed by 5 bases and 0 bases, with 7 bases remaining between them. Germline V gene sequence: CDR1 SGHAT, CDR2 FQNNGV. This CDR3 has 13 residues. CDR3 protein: CASSRGVNTEAFF. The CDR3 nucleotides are TGTGCCAGCAGCCGAGGAGTGAACACTGAAGCTTTCTTT.

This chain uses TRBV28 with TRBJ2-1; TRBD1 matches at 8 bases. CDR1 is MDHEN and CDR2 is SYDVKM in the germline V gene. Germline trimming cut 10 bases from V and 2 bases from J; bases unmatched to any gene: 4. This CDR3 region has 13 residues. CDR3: CATEGQAYNEQFF. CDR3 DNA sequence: TGTGCCACCGAGGGACAGGCCTACAATGAGCAGTTCTTC.

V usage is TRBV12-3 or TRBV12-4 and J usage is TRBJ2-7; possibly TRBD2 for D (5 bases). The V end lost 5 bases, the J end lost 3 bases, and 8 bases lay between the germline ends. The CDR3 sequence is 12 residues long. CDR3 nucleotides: TGTGCCAGCAGTCCGGCGGGCTACGAGCAGTACTTC. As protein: CASSPAGYEQYF.

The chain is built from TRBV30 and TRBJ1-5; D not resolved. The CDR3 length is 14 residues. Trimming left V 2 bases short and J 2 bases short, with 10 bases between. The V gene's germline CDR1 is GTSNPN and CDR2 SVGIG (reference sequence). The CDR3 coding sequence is TGTGCCTGGAGTAAGGGCGGGGGCAATCAGCCCCAGCATTTT. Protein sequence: CAWSKGGGNQPQHF.

The CDR3 DNA follows: TGTGCCAGCACCGGAGACACCGGGGAGCTGTTTTTT. Protein product: CASTGDTGELFF. This chain uses TRBV2 with TRBJ2-2; D not resolved. CDR1 and CDR2 (germline): SNHLY, FYNNEI. This CDR3 region has 12 residues. The V gene lost 7 bases and the J gene lost 3 bases, with 6 bases spanning the gap.

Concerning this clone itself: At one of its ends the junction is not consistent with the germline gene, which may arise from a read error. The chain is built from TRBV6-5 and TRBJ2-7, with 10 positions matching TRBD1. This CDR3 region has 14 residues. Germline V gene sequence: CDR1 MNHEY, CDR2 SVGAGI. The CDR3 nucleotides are TGTGCCAGCAGCCGGGACAGGGGTACCCCCCAAGCCAACTTC. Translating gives CASSRDRGTPQANF.

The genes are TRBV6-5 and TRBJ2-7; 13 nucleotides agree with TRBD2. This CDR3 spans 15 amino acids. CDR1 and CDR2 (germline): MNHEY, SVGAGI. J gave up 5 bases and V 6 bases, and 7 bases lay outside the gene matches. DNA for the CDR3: TGTGCCAGCAGCGCCGGACTAGCGGGAGCCCACGAGCAGTACTTC. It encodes CASSAGLAGAHEQYF.

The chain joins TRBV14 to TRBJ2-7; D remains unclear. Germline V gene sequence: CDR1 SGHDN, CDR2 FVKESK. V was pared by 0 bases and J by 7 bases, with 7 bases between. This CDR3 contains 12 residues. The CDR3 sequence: CASSQDGPEQYF. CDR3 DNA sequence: TGTGCCAGCAGCCAAGATGGCCCGGAGCAGTACTTC.

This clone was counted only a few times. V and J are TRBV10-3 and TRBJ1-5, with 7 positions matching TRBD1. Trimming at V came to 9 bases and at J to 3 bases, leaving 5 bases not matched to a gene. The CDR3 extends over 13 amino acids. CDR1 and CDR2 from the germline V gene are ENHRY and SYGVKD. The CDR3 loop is CAMRQGLNQPQHF. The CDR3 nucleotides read TGTGCCATGAGACAGGGCCTCAATCAGCCCCAGCATTTT.

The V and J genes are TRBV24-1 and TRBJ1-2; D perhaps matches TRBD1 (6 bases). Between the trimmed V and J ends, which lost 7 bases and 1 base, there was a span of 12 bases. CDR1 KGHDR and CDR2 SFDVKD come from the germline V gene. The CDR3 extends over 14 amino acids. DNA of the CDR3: TGTGCCACCAGCACAGGGCCGAATAACTATGGCTACACCTTC. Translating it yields CATSTGPNNYGYTF.

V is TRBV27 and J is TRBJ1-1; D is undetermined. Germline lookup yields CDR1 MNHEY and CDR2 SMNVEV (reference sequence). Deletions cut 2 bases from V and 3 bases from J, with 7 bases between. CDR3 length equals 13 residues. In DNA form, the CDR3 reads TGTGCCAGCAGTTTAGGGCGAGACACTGAAGCTTTCTTT. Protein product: CASSLGRDTEAFF.

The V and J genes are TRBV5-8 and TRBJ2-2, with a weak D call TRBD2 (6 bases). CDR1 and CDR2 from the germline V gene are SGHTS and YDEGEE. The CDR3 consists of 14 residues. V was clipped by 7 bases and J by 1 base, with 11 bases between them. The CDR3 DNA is TGTGCCAGCCCGGGACTCTTGAACACCGGGGAGCTGTTTTTT. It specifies CASPGLLNTGELFF.

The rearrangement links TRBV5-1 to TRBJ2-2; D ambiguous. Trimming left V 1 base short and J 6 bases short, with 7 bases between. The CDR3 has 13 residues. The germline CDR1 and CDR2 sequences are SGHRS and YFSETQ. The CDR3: CASSLSGSGELFF. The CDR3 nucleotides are TGCGCCAGCAGCTTGTCTGGCTCCGGGGAGCTGTTTTTT.

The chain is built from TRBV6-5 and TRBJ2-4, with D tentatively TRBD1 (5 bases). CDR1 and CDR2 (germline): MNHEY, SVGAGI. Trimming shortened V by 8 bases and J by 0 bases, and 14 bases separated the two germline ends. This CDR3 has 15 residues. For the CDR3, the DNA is TGTGCCAGCCGTTCAGGGTTCCTAGCCAAAAACATTCAGTACTTC. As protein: CASRSGFLAKNIQYF.

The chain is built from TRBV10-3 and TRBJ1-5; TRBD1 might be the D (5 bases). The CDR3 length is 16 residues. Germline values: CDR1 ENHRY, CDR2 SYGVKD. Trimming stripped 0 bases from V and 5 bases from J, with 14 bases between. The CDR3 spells CAISESTGWVDQPQHF. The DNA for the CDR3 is TGTGCCATCAGTGAGTCAACAGGATGGGTTGATCAGCCCCAGCATTTT.

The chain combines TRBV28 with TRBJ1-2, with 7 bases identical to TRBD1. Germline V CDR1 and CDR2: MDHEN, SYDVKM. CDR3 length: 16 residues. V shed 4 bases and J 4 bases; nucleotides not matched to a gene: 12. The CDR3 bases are TGTGCCAGCAGTTCCCGATACACCTGGGACAGCTATGGCTACACCTTC. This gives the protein CASSSRYTWDSYGYTF.